These 23 T cell receptor beta chains came from one sample sequenced in a study of blood T cell repertoires in COVID-19. The assay was immunoSEQ multiplex PCR, and TCRdb's table has in-frame clones only and misses some. The table records approximately 150,000 clones, over 80% of them present only once. The sample consisted of peripheral blood. The receptors come from a man aged 80 or over with acute or convalescent COVID-19.

The rearrangement joins TRBV6-5 to TRBJ1-3, with D perhaps matching TRBD1 (5 bases). Per germline, CDR1 MNHEY and CDR2 SVGAGI. The V end lost 7 bases, the J end lost 1 base, and 11 bases lay between the germline ends. The CDR3 has 14 residues. The CDR3 protein is CASTRGVSGNTIYF. The CDR3 nucleotides read TGTGCCAGCACCCGGGGGGTGTCTGGAAACACCATATATTTT.

The chain is built from TRBV19 and TRBJ1-2; D unclear. V lost 6 bases to trimming and J lost 1 base, with 9 bases between them. The CDR3 has 13 residues. Looked up from germline, CDR1 is LNHDA and CDR2 is SQIVND (reference sequence). CDR3 coding DNA: TGTGCCAGTAGCTCTGGCAGTAACTATGGCTACACCTTC. Its protein product is CASSSGSNYGYTF.

The rearrangement links TRBV28 to TRBJ1-3, with a possible D match to TRBD1 (5 bases). V lost 2 bases and J lost 2, with 13 bases in between. Germline CDR1 is MDHEN and CDR2 is SYDVKM. The CDR3 sequence is 16 residues long. The CDR3 DNA reads as TGTGCCAGCAGTTTAGGGGGGGGGATAGCTGGAAACACCATATATTTT. Translation gives CASSLGGGIAGNTIYF.

The chain is built from TRBV5-5 and TRBJ1-1; possible D gene TRBD1, 5 bases. The germline CDR1 and CDR2 sequences are SGHKS and YYEKEE (reference sequence). Trimming stripped 2 bases from V and 4 bases from J, with 15 bases between. CDR3 length: 15 residues. The CDR3 nucleotides are TGTGCCAGCAGCTTCAGCGGGGGATCGGGCACTGAAGCTTTCTTT. Amino acid sequence: CASSFSGGSGTEAFF. Based on the CDR3 plus reference TRBV5-5 and TRBJ1-1, the full variable domain is DAGVTQSPTHLIKTRGQQVTLRCSPISGHKSVSWYQQVLGQGPQFIFQYYEKEERGRGNFPDRFSARQFPNYSSELNVNALLLGDSALYLCASSFSGGSGTEAFFGQGTRLTVV.

This chain links TRBV7-2 with TRBJ2-7; D gene uncertain. The CDR3 is 13 residues long. Per the germline V gene, CDR1 is SGHTA and CDR2 is FQGNSA. Trimming stripped 5 bases from V and 1 base from J, with 9 bases between. CDR3 loop: CASSARVSYEQYF. The CDR3 region has the DNA TGTGCCAGCAGCGCCCGGGTTTCCTACGAGCAGTACTTC.

V usage is TRBV9 and J usage is TRBJ2-7, with 9 bases fitting TRBD1. The trim removed 4 bases at V and 5 bases at J, leaving 13 bases unmatched. The CDR3 extends over 16 amino acids. Germline V gene data show CDR1 as SGDLS and CDR2 as YYNGEE. DNA for the CDR3: TGTGCCAGCAGCCCGATACAAACAGGGGGCTTGAACGAGCAGTACTTC. Translating it yields CASSPIQTGGLNEQYF.

This clone was counted a single time. The chain uses TRBV29-1 and TRBJ2-7; D might be TRBD1 (5 bases). The CDR3 runs to 13 residues. Germline-derived CDR1 and CDR2 are SQVTM and ANQGSEA. Between the trimmed V and J ends, which lost 4 bases and 2 bases, there was a span of 12 bases. In DNA, the CDR3 is TGCAGCGTTGGGGGCAAGGGGACCTACGAGCAGTACTTC. Encoded protein: CSVGGKGTYEQYF.

This chain connects TRBV24-1 to TRBJ2-3; weak D call: TRBD2 (6 bases). Trimming stripped 4 bases from V and 11 bases from J, with 18 bases between. This CDR3 region has 14 residues. CDR1 KGHDR and CDR2 SFDVKD come from the germline V gene. The CDR3 DNA reads TGTGCCACCAGTGACCCGGGACTCTTAGAAGAGCAGTATTTT. Amino acid sequence: CATSDPGLLEEQYF.

The chain links TRBV7-2 to TRBJ1-5; D uncertain. The CDR3 has 15 residues. CDR1 SGHTA and CDR2 FQGNSA come from the germline V gene. V lost 2 bases and J 1 base, leaving 9 bases between the germline ends. DNA for the CDR3: TGTGCCAGCAGCTTAATTTCGCGGAGCAATCAGCCCCAGCATTTT. Protein: CASSLISRSNQPQHF.

This sequence joins TRBV12-5 and TRBJ1-3, with 12 bases identical to TRBD1. With V trimmed by 8 bases and J by 2 bases, 10 bases remained unmatched. The CDR3 sequence is 17 residues long. Germline CDR1 LGHNT, CDR2 FRNRAP. The CDR3 loop is CASWGDRGLLAGNTIYF. The CDR3 DNA reads as TGTGCTAGTTGGGGGGACAGGGGGCTATTAGCTGGAAACACCATATATTTT.

This sequence joins TRBV5-4 and TRBJ2-1; TRBD2 might be the D (7 bases). Germline CDR1 SGHNT, CDR2 YYREEE (reference sequence). The CDR3 is 15 residues long. V lost 1 base to trimming and J lost 6 bases, with 14 bases between them. The CDR3 sequence: CASSLMGGLRNEQFF. CDR3 DNA sequence: TGTGCCAGCAGCTTGATGGGGGGGCTACGCAATGAGCAGTTCTTC.

The V gene is TRBV7-6, the J gene TRBJ2-1; TRBD2 agrees at 8 bases. Germline V lookup: CDR1 SGHVS, CDR2 FNYEAQ. With V trimmed by 1 base and J by 4 bases, 12 bases remained unmatched. The CDR3 spans 18 residues. The CDR3 loop reads CASSLDEGASGSYNEQFF. The CDR3 DNA is TGTGCCAGCAGCTTAGATGAAGGGGCTAGCGGGTCGTACAATGAGCAGTTCTTC.

The chain uses TRBV6-5 and TRBJ1-5; TRBD1 is a possible D gene (6 bases). The germline V gene has CDR1 MNHEY and CDR2 SVGAGI. This CDR3 spans 16 amino acids. Trimming left V 4 bases short and J 2 bases short, with 15 bases between. The CDR3 is CASSFPGVGGNQPQHF. The CDR3 coding sequence is TGTGCCAGCAGTTTTCCAGGGGTAGGTGGCAATCAGCCCCAGCATTTT.

This clone has only one observation. V and J are TRBV19 and TRBJ1-1; D remains ambiguous. This CDR3 is 14 amino acids long. The V end was cut by 8 bases, the J end by 5 bases, with 18 bases between. Per the germline V gene, CDR1 is LNHDA and CDR2 is SQIVND (reference sequence). This CDR3 reads CASGLTEVGTEAFF. The CDR3 region has the DNA TGTGCCAGTGGATTGACGGAGGTTGGAACTGAAGCTTTCTTT.

The chain couples TRBV18 to TRBJ1-4; D might be TRBD1 (5 bases). In germline, CDR1 is KGHSH, CDR2 LQKENI. The CDR3 has 14 residues. Deletions cut 4 bases from V and 3 bases from J, with 9 bases between. The CDR3 here is CASSQGKANEKLFF. The DNA for the CDR3 is TGTGCCAGCTCACAGGGGAAGGCTAATGAAAAACTGTTTTTT.

This rearrangement joins TRBV11-2 to TRBJ2-5; possible D gene TRBD1, 5 bases. The germline CDR1 and CDR2 sequences are SGHAT and FQNNGV. This CDR3 comprises 16 residues. Trimming cost V 1 base and J 1 base, with 13 bases left between them. CDR3 in DNA: TGTGCCAGCAGCTTAGGGTACAGGAGTAGCCAAGAGACCCAGTACTTC. It encodes CASSLGYRSSQETQYF.

The gene calls are TRBV7-8 and TRBJ2-3, with 12 bases matching TRBD2. Trimming took 5 bases from V and 2 from J; bases not matched to a gene: 5. In germline, CDR1 is SGHVS, CDR2 FQNEAQ. This CDR3 comprises 16 residues. The CDR3 here is CASSPTSGGPTDTQYF. CDR3 DNA sequence: TGTGCCAGCAGCCCCACTAGCGGGGGGCCCACAGATACGCAGTATTTT. Full variable domain (rest looked up from reference TRBV7-8 and TRBJ2-3): GAGVSQSPRYKVAKRGQDVALRCDPISGHVSLFWYQQALGQGPEFLTYFQNEAQLDKSGLPSDRFFAERPEGSVSTLKIQRTQQEDSAVYLCASSPTSGGPTDTQYFGPGTRLTVL.

The V and J genes are TRBV6-6 and TRBJ1-3; D is perhaps TRBD1 (5 bases). The length of the CDR3 is 17 residues. The V gene's germline CDR1 is MNHNY and CDR2 SVGAGI (reference sequence). V lost 5 bases and J 0 bases, leaving 17 bases between the germline ends. The CDR3 here is CASSPSTRTHSGNTIYF. The CDR3 DNA reads as TGTGCCAGCAGTCCCTCAACCCGGACACACTCTGGAAACACCATATATTTT.

A note on this clone: The sample carries other DNA sequences with the same CDR3. The CDR3: CASMRGQASGNTIYF. The CDR3 coding sequence is TGTGCCAGCATGAGGGGACAGGCGTCTGGAAACACCATATATTTT. The V and J genes are TRBV6-5 and TRBJ1-3; 8 bases match TRBD1. Trimming at V came to 7 bases and at J to 1 base, leaving 6 bases not matched to a gene. The V gene's germline CDR1 is MNHEY and CDR2 SVGAGI. This CDR3 contains 15 residues.

CDR3 loop: CASSEAAGVGLNAAFF. In DNA, the CDR3 is TGTGCCAGCAGTGAAGCCGCGGGGGTCGGGCTGAACGCCGCTTTCTTT. The V call is TRBV6-1, the J call TRBJ1-1, with D maybe TRBD1 (5 bases). Germline V gene lookup returns CDR1 MNHNS and CDR2 SASEGT. V lost 0 bases, J lost 11 bases, and 22 bases lay in between. This CDR3 is built from 16 residues.

The chain has TRBV7-8 and TRBJ2-7; 7 nucleotides line up with TRBD2. Germline CDR1 is SGHVS and CDR2 is FQNEAQ. With 7 bases clipped from V and 3 bases from J, the junction kept 9 bases outside the gene matches. The CDR3 is 14 residues long. CDR3 sequence: CASNPFGGGYEQYF. Written as DNA, the CDR3 is TGTGCCAGCAACCCCTTTGGGGGGGGCTACGAGCAGTACTTC.

V and J are TRBV12-3 or TRBV12-4 and TRBJ1-2, with 9 bases fitting TRBD1. The CDR3 consists of 13 residues. The junction had 5 bases not matched to a gene; V was cut back by 6 bases and J by 6 bases. The CDR3 nucleotides are TGTGCCAGCAGGGACAGGGGCGCGGATGGCTACACCTTC. Its translation: CASRDRGADGYTF.

This sequence joins TRBV25-1 and TRBJ2-2, with D possibly TRBD2 on 5 matching bases. The CDR3 runs to 13 residues. V lost 4 bases and J lost 5, with 8 bases in between. In germline, CDR1 is MGHDK, CDR2 SYGVNS. CDR3 sequence (DNA): TGTGCCAGCAGTGTACTAGAGACCGGGGAGCTGTTTTTT. This sequence encodes CASSVLETGELFF.